The T cell receptor (beta chain) under discussion was sequenced for a study of CD8 T cells in Susac syndrome. The CDR3 covers 12 residues. The V gene end was trimmed by 5 bases and the J gene end by 6 bases; junction bases not matched to a gene: 6. The germline CDR1 and CDR2 sequences are DFQATT and SNEGSKA (reference sequence). RNA totalling roughly 0.45 to 1 ug underwent reverse transcription with random hexamers. One entry per CDR3 protein results from TCRdb running MiXCR on the immunoSEQ multiplex PCR reads. Of about 71,000 distinct CDR3 sequences in the sample, 93% are singletons; the top ten hold around 0.15%.

Sequencing was performed on CD4+ T cells from PBMCs. This receptor was obtained from a human donor with Susac syndrome. The chain employs TRBV20-1 and TRBJ1-2; 7 nucleotides align to TRBD1. The CDR3 reads CSAGTAGHGYTF. The CDR3, as DNA: TGCAGTGCTGGGACAGCGGGCCATGGCTACACCTTC.